Listed here are 31 T cell receptor beta chains from one sample, sequenced in a study of blood T cell repertoires in COVID-19. Here immunoSEQ multiplex PCR was the method, and the copy in TCRdb shows in-frame clones only, minus some. The data contain 250,000 or so clones, about 87% of them seen just once; the ten biggest clones take up about 2.5%. The sample comprised PBMCs or T cells enriched from blood (not recorded which). The receptors derive from a woman aged 40 to 50 with acute COVID-19.

The chain links TRBV24-1 to TRBJ2-2; D not certain. V lost 6 bases and J 6 bases, leaving 7 bases between the germline ends. CDR1 and CDR2 (germline): KGHDR, SFDVKD. The CDR3 has 12 amino acids. CDR3 in DNA: TGTGCCACCAGTACGCGCCCCGGGGAGCTGTTTTTT. The encoded protein is CATSTRPGELFF.

The CDR3 sequence: CASSQDLQGAVQYF. The CDR3 DNA is TGCGCCAGCAGCCAAGATCTACAGGGGGCTGTGCAGTACTTC. The rearrangement uses TRBV4-3 and TRBJ2-7, with 9 nucleotides matching TRBD1. CDR3 length: 14 amino acids. V was pared by 0 bases and J by 9 bases, with 6 bases of the junction left unmatched. Per germline, CDR1 LGHNA and CDR2 YSLEER.

This clone was seen a single time. This chain joins TRBV11-3 and TRBJ2-1; 13 positions agree with TRBD2. The CDR3 covers 17 residues. J was trimmed by 6 bases and V by 4 bases; bases with no gene match: 9. Looked up from germline, CDR1 is SGHNT and CDR2 is YENEEA. CDR3 loop: CASSSRTSGRLSNEQFF. The CDR3 DNA reads TGTGCCAGCAGCTCTCGGACTAGCGGGAGATTAAGCAATGAGCAGTTCTTC. The full variable domain, with the rest looked up from reference TRBV11-3 and TRBJ2-1, is EAGVVQSPRYKIIEKKQPVAFWCNPISGHNTLYWYLQNLGQGPELLIRYENEEAVDDSQLPKDRFSAERLKGVDSTLKIQPAELGDSAVYLCASSSRTSGRLSNEQFFGPGTRLTVL.

The V and J genes are TRBV6-1 and TRBJ1-5; 7 bases map to TRBD1. The trim removed 3 bases at V and 3 bases at J, leaving 8 bases unmatched. Germline-derived CDR1 and CDR2 are MNHNS and SASEGT. This CDR3 is 16 amino acids long. The CDR3 loop reads CASSDPPTGANQPQHF. The CDR3 bases are TGTGCCAGCAGTGACCCACCAACAGGGGCCAATCAGCCCCAGCATTTT.

V and J are TRBV29-1 and TRBJ2-2, with 16 bases that match TRBD2. CDR1 SQVTM and CDR2 ANQGSEA come from the germline V gene. With V trimmed by 3 bases and J by 2 bases, 3 bases remained unmatched. The CDR3 is 17 amino acids. The CDR3 DNA sequence: TGCAGCGTTGAGGGACTAGCGGGGGGGCGAAACACCGGGGAGCTGTTTTTT. This codes for CSVEGLAGGRNTGELFF.

The chain combines TRBV24-1 with TRBJ1-2, with D tentatively TRBD1 (6 bases). Trimming shortened V by 0 bases and J by 8 bases, and 15 bases separated the two germline ends. Germline CDR1 reads KGHDR; CDR2 reads SFDVKD. The CDR3 sequence is 15 residues long. The CDR3 bases are TGTGCCACCAGTGATTTGAGGCAGGGGAAGAACGGCTACACCTTC. It yields the protein CATSDLRQGKNGYTF.

The rearrangement uses TRBV6-5 and TRBJ1-1, with 7 bases fitting TRBD1. The CDR3 totals 15 residues. CDR1 and CDR2 (germline): MNHEY, SVGAGI. Losses at the gene ends were 8 bases for V and 0 bases for J; bases not matched to a gene: 9. The CDR3 coding sequence is TGTGCCAGCCGAAGAGAGGGACAGCTGAACACTGAAGCTTTCTTT. Translated: CASRREGQLNTEAFF.

This clone was seen only a few times. The V and J genes are TRBV7-9 and TRBJ1-1; 12 bases are a match to TRBD1. Unmatched junction bases numbered 5, after V lost 4 bases and J lost 5 bases. The CDR3 covers 15 residues. In germline, CDR1 is SEHNR, CDR2 FQNEAQ (reference sequence). The CDR3 region has the DNA TGTGCCAGCAGCTCGGGACAGGGGGCGTGGACTGAAGCTTTCTTT. Amino acids: CASSSGQGAWTEAFF. The whole variable domain, filled in from reference TRBV7-9 and TRBJ1-1, reads DTGVSQNPRHKITKRGQNVTFRCDPISEHNRLYWYRQTLGQGPEFLTYFQNEAQLEKSRLLSDRFSAERPKGSFSTLEIQRTEQGDSAMYLCASSSGQGAWTEAFFGQGTRLTVV.

The rearrangement uses TRBV4-1 and TRBJ1-1; D is unresolved. Germline loops: CDR1 MGHRA, CDR2 YSYEKL. The germline V and J ends were trimmed by 4 bases and 11 bases, with 14 bases remaining between them. The CDR3 loop spans 12 amino acids. The CDR3 loop reads CASSREPGRAFF. CDR3 nucleotide sequence: TGCGCCAGCAGCCGGGAGCCCGGGAGGGCTTTCTTT.

This clone was picked up one time. This rearrangement joins TRBV11-3 to TRBJ1-5; 8 bases fit TRBD1. The V gene's germline CDR1 is SGHNT and CDR2 YENEEA. The CDR3 has 16 amino acids. Trimming at V came to 5 bases and at J to 0 bases, leaving 6 bases not matched to a gene. CDR3 amino acids: CASSPDRVNSNQPQHF. The CDR3 DNA sequence: TGTGCCAGCAGCCCGGACAGGGTAAATAGCAATCAGCCCCAGCATTTT.

This chain links TRBV9 with TRBJ2-2; TRBD1 agrees at 9 bases. The CDR3 loop spans 16 amino acids. The V and J ends lost 4 bases and 0 bases, in that order; junction bases with no gene match: 4. The germline V gene encodes CDR1 SGDLS and CDR2 YYNGEE. CDR3 DNA sequence: TGTGCCAGCAGCCCGAGGACAGGGGCGAACACCGGGGAGCTGTTTTTT. Amino acids: CASSPRTGANTGELFF.

The V gene is TRBV5-4, the J gene TRBJ1-3; possible D gene TRBD1, 5 bases. Germline-derived CDR1 and CDR2 are SGHNT and YYREEE (reference sequence). The CDR3 has 15 amino acids. V lost 0 bases and J lost 4, with 11 bases in between. CDR3: CASSLGGLSGNTIYF. The CDR3 DNA is TGTGCCAGCAGCTTGGGGGGACTGTCCGGAAACACCATATATTTT.

CDR3 DNA sequence: TGTGCCAGCAGTCCGGACAGAATCGCTAACTATGGCTACACCTTC. Translation gives CASSPDRIANYGYTF. The chain is built from TRBV27 and TRBJ1-2, with a possible D match to TRBD1 (6 bases). V was pared by 5 bases and J by 0 bases, with 13 bases between. Germline-derived CDR1 and CDR2 are MNHEY and SMNVEV (reference sequence). The CDR3 runs 15 residues.

For this clone: Different DNA sequences within this sample yield the same CDR3. V usage is TRBV5-1 and J usage is TRBJ2-5, with 16 nucleotides matching TRBD2. Germline assignment: CDR1 SGHRS and CDR2 YFSETQ. This CDR3 contains 16 residues. J lost 2 bases, V lost 3 bases, and 1 base had no gene match. The CDR3: CASSSGLAGGQETQYF. In DNA form, the CDR3 reads TGCGCCAGCAGCTCGGGACTAGCGGGAGGGCAAGAGACCCAGTACTTC.

The chain recombines TRBV28 with TRBJ2-1, with D uncertain. The germline V and J ends were trimmed by 5 bases and 9 bases, with 14 bases remaining between them. The CDR3 totals 13 residues. CDR1 and CDR2 from the germline V gene are MDHEN and SYDVKM. CDR3: CASSPDSISEQFF. The CDR3 DNA sequence: TGTGCCAGCAGTCCCGACTCCATCAGTGAGCAGTTCTTC.

The V and J genes are TRBV7-9 and TRBJ2-3; the D is unclear. The germline V gene encodes CDR1 SEHNR and CDR2 FQNEAQ (reference sequence). Trimming removed 7 bases from V and 6 bases from J, with 8 bases in between. There are 11 residues in the CDR3. CDR3 protein: CASTSGDTQYF. The CDR3 bases are TGTGCCAGCACATCCGGGGATACGCAGTATTTT.

The chain couples TRBV5-5 to TRBJ2-2; no clear D. The V end lost 4 bases, the J end lost 7 bases, and 11 bases lay between the germline ends. The germline V gene has CDR1 SGHKS and CDR2 YYEKEE (reference sequence). The CDR3 consists of 13 residues. In DNA, the CDR3 is TGTGCCAGCAGCCTAGACCTCGGCGGGGAGCTGTTTTTT. It codes for CASSLDLGGELFF.

V usage is TRBV6-5 and J usage is TRBJ1-1, with D tentatively TRBD1 (5 bases). There are 14 residues in the CDR3. V lost 2 bases and J lost 0, with 7 bases in between. Germline lookup yields CDR1 MNHEY and CDR2 SVGAGI. The CDR3 DNA sequence: TGTGCCAGCAGTTACCAGGGCCTGAACACTGAAGCTTTCTTT. Protein product: CASSYQGLNTEAFF.

The chain is built from TRBV5-1 and TRBJ2-3; TRBD1 matches 9 bases. V was pared by 4 bases and J by 0 bases, with 3 bases of the junction left unmatched. The CDR3 spans 15 residues. The germline CDR1 and CDR2 sequences are SGHRS and YFSETQ. The CDR3 region is CASSRDRASTDTQYF. In DNA form, the CDR3 reads TGCGCCAGCAGCCGGGACAGGGCGAGCACAGATACGCAGTATTTT.

The genes are TRBV3-1 (or the pseudogene TRBV3-2) and TRBJ2-1; D is possibly TRBD1 (5 bases). The CDR3 contains 14 residues. Germline V gene data show CDR1 as LGHDT and CDR2 as YNNKEL (reference sequence). V was shortened by 4 bases and J by 5 bases, with 12 bases between the two germline ends. As DNA, the CDR3 is TGTGCCAGCAGCCGACTTGCAGGGAACAATGAGCAGTTCTTC. It encodes CASSRLAGNNEQFF.

The rearrangement links TRBV7-9 to TRBJ2-7; D gene uncertain. The V gene's germline CDR1 is SEHNR and CDR2 FQNEAQ (reference sequence). This CDR3 has 11 amino acids. Trimming stripped 3 bases from V and 6 bases from J, with 6 bases between. The CDR3 DNA is TGTGCCAGCAGCTTCCCGGGCGAGCAGTACTTC. This gives the protein CASSFPGEQYF.

CDR3 region: CASNNNMNTEAFF. CDR3 bases: TGTGCCAGCAATAATAACATGAACACTGAAGCTTTCTTT. The chain couples TRBV2 to TRBJ1-1; D uncertain. This CDR3 spans 13 amino acids. The germline V and J ends were trimmed by 7 bases and 0 bases, with 9 bases remaining between them. Looked up from germline, CDR1 is SNHLY and CDR2 is FYNNEI.

J is TRBJ1-4 and V is TRBV2; 8 positions agree with TRBD1. Germline values: CDR1 SNHLY, CDR2 FYNNEI. The CDR3 runs 14 residues. V lost 6 bases to trimming and J lost 8 bases; unmatched junction nucleotides: 8. This CDR3 is CASRGTGAGEKLFF. The CDR3, as DNA: TGTGCCAGCAGGGGGACAGGAGCCGGGGAAAAACTGTTTTTT.

This chain uses TRBV7-9 with TRBJ1-5, with D unclear. CDR1 and CDR2 from the germline V gene are SEHNR and FQNEAQ (reference sequence). The V gene lost 5 bases and the J gene lost 6 bases, with 11 bases spanning the gap. This CDR3 has 13 amino acids. In DNA, the CDR3 is TGTGCCAGCAGCCCGCCGGTTGGTCAGCCCCAGCATTTT. It yields the protein CASSPPVGQPQHF.

This chain connects TRBV4-2 to TRBJ2-7; possible D gene TRBD2, 5 bases. The germline gives CDR1 LGHNA, CDR2 YNFKEQ. The CDR3 contains 14 residues. Trimming removed 0 bases at V and 7 bases at J, with 13 bases between. CDR3 sequence reads: CASSQEPGSGEQYF. The CDR3 region has the DNA TGTGCCAGCAGCCAAGAGCCGGGTTCGGGAGAGCAGTACTTC.

J is TRBJ1-5 and V is TRBV4-3, with 8 bases lining up with TRBD1. Germline V gene sequence: CDR1 LGHNA, CDR2 YSLEER. The CDR3 runs 14 residues. Trimming removed 4 bases from V and 5 bases from J; junction bases left unmatched: 4. CDR3 amino acids: CASSRNRGDQPQHF. The CDR3 DNA follows: TGCGCCAGCAGCCGAAACAGGGGGGATCAGCCCCAGCATTTT.

J is TRBJ1-3 and V is TRBV2; D remains unclear. V lost 7 bases and J 4 bases, leaving 8 bases between the germline ends. There are 12 residues in the CDR3. Germline values: CDR1 SNHLY, CDR2 FYNNEI. CDR3 residues: CASNYVGNTIYF. CDR3 DNA: TGTGCCAGCAACTACGTCGGAAACACCATATATTTT.

The chain is built from TRBV7-8 and TRBJ2-3; D remains unclear. Germline V gives CDR1 SGHVS, CDR2 FQNEAQ. The CDR3 spans 14 residues. Trimming removed 2 bases at V and 2 bases at J, with 8 bases between. The CDR3 DNA reads TGTGCCAGCAGCTTACTTGGGCACACAGATACGCAGTATTTT. Translated, it gives CASSLLGHTDTQYF.

The chain links TRBV30 to TRBJ1-5; D uncertain. Germline lookup yields CDR1 GTSNPN and CDR2 SVGIG (reference sequence). V dropped 1 base and J dropped 11 bases, with 6 bases sitting between them. The CDR3 runs to 10 residues. DNA of the CDR3: TGTGCCTGGAGTGAGGAGTCCCAGCATTTT. As protein: CAWSEESQHF.

Concerning this clone itself: Within the sample, other DNA sequences also encode this same CDR3. CDR3 sequence (DNA): TGTGCCAGCAGCCTCGCCGGCGGAGAGACCCAGTACTTC. It yields the protein CASSLAGGETQYF. This chain connects TRBV7-9 to TRBJ2-5; D is ambiguous. V was trimmed by 5 bases and J by 4 bases, leaving 11 bases between them. Germline V gives CDR1 SEHNR, CDR2 FQNEAQ (reference sequence). The length of the CDR3 is 13 residues.

V usage is TRBV20-1 and J usage is TRBJ1-1, with D possibly TRBD1 on 6 matching bases. The V end lost 3 bases, the J end lost 4 bases, and 15 bases lay between the germline ends. Germline V gives CDR1 DFQATT, CDR2 SNEGSKA (reference sequence). This CDR3 region has 14 residues. Here the CDR3 reads CSASWSLGGTEAFF. CDR3 DNA: TGCAGTGCTAGTTGGTCTTTAGGGGGCACTGAAGCTTTCTTT.